Listed below are T cell receptor beta chains from one sample, sequenced in a study of cytomegalovirus exposure and HLA in healthy donors. Measured with immunoSEQ multiplex PCR; TCRdb has only the in-frame clones, and not every one. There are around 180,000 clones in the sample; 84% occur only once, and roughly 5.2% lies in the top ten. The source material was PBMCs. All receptors derive from a man aged 18 to 29 in good health and CMV-seronegative. Each CDR3 is given with its conserved first and last residue. The order of the fields is J gene, D gene, V gene, clone size, CDR3 DNA, CDR3 protein. A D gene is named only where the DNA matches it firmly. Only part of the rows carry a size: once, few, many, or a class if the clone is expanded.

J: TRBJ2-5; D: NA; V: TRBV2; size: NA; DNA: TGTGCCAGCCTTAGGGGCGATCAGAAGACCCAGTACTTC; CDR3: CASLRGDQKTQYF
J: TRBJ1-2; D: NA; V: TRBV6-5; size: NA; DNA: TGTGCCAGCAGTTACAGCTTCCCACGGAACTATGGCTACACCTTC; CDR3: CASSYSFPRNYGYTF
J: TRBJ1-1; D: TRBD1; V: TRBV5-1; size: NA; DNA: TGCGCCAGCAGCTTGGAGGGGGCGCGGGACACTGAAGCTTTCTTT; CDR3: CASSLEGARDTEAFF
J: TRBJ2-7; D: NA; V: TRBV2; size: NA; DNA: TGTGCCAGCTCTCGAGGGATGGAGCAGTACTTC; CDR3: CASSRGMEQYF
J: TRBJ2-1; D: NA; V: TRBV9; size: NA; DNA: TGTGCCAGCAGCGTAGGGAATAGCGTATCGGACGAGCAGTTCTTC; CDR3: CASSVGNSVSDEQFF
J: TRBJ1-2; D: NA; V: TRBV19; size: NA; DNA: TGTGCCAGTAGCACCCGGGAGATGGGCTACACCTTC; CDR3: CASSTREMGYTF
J: TRBJ2-7; D: TRBD1; V: TRBV6-6; size: NA; DNA: TGTGCCAGCAGCCCCAGGACAGGGACCTACGAGCAGTACTTC; CDR3: CASSPRTGTYEQYF
J: TRBJ1-2; D: NA; V: TRBV7-9; size: NA; DNA: TGTGCCAGCAGCTTAGCCCCCTGGAATCCTACCGGGTCTGGCTACACCTTC; CDR3: CASSLAPWNPTGSGYTF
J: TRBJ1-1; D: NA; V: TRBV6-1; size: NA; DNA: TGTGCCAGCAGCTGGACGGACAATATGAACACTGAAGCTTTCTTT; CDR3: CASSWTDNMNTEAFF
J: TRBJ2-7; D: TRBD2; V: TRBV4-1; size: NA; DNA: TGCGCCAGCAGCCAAGAATTAGCGGGCAACGAGCAGTACTTC; CDR3: CASSQELAGNEQYF
J: TRBJ1-1; D: NA; V: TRBV6-6; size: few; DNA: TGTGCCAGCAGTTACTCCACAGCCAACACTGAAGCTTTCTTT; CDR3: CASSYSTANTEAFF
J: TRBJ1-1; D: NA; V: TRBV21-1; size: NA; DNA: TGTGCCAGCAGCAATTCGGGTCTCAACACTGAAGCTTTCTTT; CDR3: CASSNSGLNTEAFF
J: TRBJ2-2; D: NA; V: TRBV6-5; size: NA; DNA: TGTGCCAGCAGTTATCGACAAATTAACACCGGGGAGCTGTTTTTT; CDR3: CASSYRQINTGELFF
J: TRBJ2-5; D: TRBD2; V: TRBV7-8; size: NA; DNA: TGTGCCAGCAGCTTACCGGGACTAGCGGGAGGGCTACGAAAGACCCAGTACTTC; CDR3: CASSLPGLAGGLRKTQYF
J: TRBJ1-5; D: TRBD1; V: TRBV5-8; size: few; DNA: TGTGCCAGCAGCTTGATAACAGGGGGTAGCAATCAGCCCCAGCATTTT; CDR3: CASSLITGGSNQPQHF
J: TRBJ1-3; D: NA; V: TRBV9; size: NA; DNA: TGTGCCAGCAGCGTCTCGACAGGCCACTCTGGAAACACCATATATTTT; CDR3: CASSVSTGHSGNTIYF
J: TRBJ2-1; D: NA; V: TRBV28; size: NA; DNA: TGTGCCAGCAACAATGCGGGTATTAACAATGAGCAGTTCTTC; CDR3: CASNNAGINNEQFF
J: TRBJ2-2; D: NA; V: TRBV19; size: NA; DNA: TGTGCCAGTAGTATCACGTCCTCGACAGTAGTATTCGGGGAGCTGTTTTTT; CDR3: CASSITSSTVVFGELFF
J: TRBJ2-5; D: NA; V: TRBV7-9; size: NA; DNA: TGTGCCAGCAGCTTAGCGGGCGCGGAGACCCAGTACTTC; CDR3: CASSLAGAETQYF
J: TRBJ1-1; D: TRBD1; V: TRBV6-6; size: NA; DNA: TGTGCCAGCGAGCTAACAGGGGGTTCGGTAGCTTTCTTT; CDR3: CASELTGGSVAFF
J: TRBJ2-2; D: TRBD1; V: TRBV11-2; size: NA; DNA: TGTGCCAGTCAGAGCTGGACCGTAAAGGGGGCTTTGGCCGGGGAGCTGTTTTTT; CDR3: CASQSWTVKGALAGELFF
J: TRBJ1-6; D: NA; V: TRBV27; size: NA; DNA: TGTGCCAGCAGACCTAACACAGGGATGACTTCACCCCTCCACTTT; CDR3: CASRPNTGMTSPLHF
J: TRBJ2-1; D: TRBD2; V: TRBV29-1; size: once; DNA: TGCAGCGTTTCCGGACTAGCGGGACACAGCTCCTACAATGAGCAGTTCTTC; CDR3: CSVSGLAGHSSYNEQFF
J: TRBJ2-3; D: TRBD2; V: TRBV4-2; size: NA; DNA: TGTGCCAGCGCTATTGTCCACCTGGACGGGAGGGGTCCGAGTGCAGATACGCAGTATTTT; CDR3: CASAIVHLDGRGPSADTQYF
J: TRBJ1-4; D: TRBD1; V: TRBV2; size: NA; DNA: TGTGCCAGCAGTGAACTGGACAGGGATATCGAAAAACTGTTTTTT; CDR3: CASSELDRDIEKLFF
J: TRBJ1-2; D: NA; V: TRBV7-2; size: NA; DNA: TGTGCCAGCAGCCGCCAAAGCGGACAGAACTATGGCTACACCTTC; CDR3: CASSRQSGQNYGYTF
J: TRBJ2-6; D: NA; V: TRBV9; size: NA; DNA: TGTGCCAGCAGCGCGGGGAGCTCTGGGGCCAACGTCCTGACTTTC; CDR3: CASSAGSSGANVLTF
J: TRBJ2-7; D: NA; V: TRBV25-1; size: NA; DNA: TGTGCCAGCAGTGATCTAACTAGCTACGAGCAGTACTTC; CDR3: CASSDLTSYEQYF